This T cell receptor (beta chain) appears in the sequencing data of a study of T cells expressing NK-cell markers. For the study at large: The study drew TCR beta repertoires from sorted CD3+CD56+NKG2C+, CD3+CD56+NKG2C- and CD3+CD56-NKG2C+ T cells. Among the eight sequenced donors, seven tested HCMV-seropositive and one tested seronegative. Points from the study as a whole: Expanded NKG2C+ T cell clones had unclear HCMV specificity.

On this clonotype itself: Its antigen remains unidentified.

With UMIs, 5'RACE template switching was used to make TCR beta cDNA. After re-calling the 5' RACE reads, TCRdb lists one entry per CDR3 protein, DNA absent. This sample's table has 500,000 to 700,000 distinct CDR3 sequences. The CDR3 consists of 14 residues. The chain joins TRBV12-3 or TRBV12-4 to TRBJ2-2; without DNA, the TCRdb call of TRBD1 cannot be checked. This TCR was sampled from a young man in good health. Sequenced sample: blood T cells: a sorted CD56 or NKG2C T cell subset, CD4+ or CD8+ T cells, or bulk PBMC T cells (not recorded which). Here the CDR3 reads CASSLKSGTGELFF.